This T cell receptor beta chain is drawn from a study of regulatory and conventional T cells in RAG deficiency. The study, taken as a whole, reports: Shorter CDR3s in all patient subsets; >90% Treg-Tconv overlap in Omenn.

Comments on this clone: Its antigen is not identified.

Sequencing was performed with immunoSEQ multiplex PCR; in TCRdb, only in-frame clones are kept and a portion is missing. The sample includes about 30,000 clones, around 96% of them seen just once. Genomic DNA came from blood conventional CD4+ T cells gated CD25-low CD127-high. The same data also went into a second study, on regulatory T cells. That paper states: The PCR used 52 TRBV and 13 TRBJ primers.

This TCR came from a human donor in good health. The sample taken for sequencing was CD25- CD4+ T cells sorted from blood.

The CDR3 spells CSVVRLGQGGQETQYF. The CDR3 nucleotides read TGCAGCGTTGTAAGACTGGGACAGGGGGGACAAGAGACCCAGTACTTC. The gene calls are TRBV29-1 and TRBJ2-5; 11 positions match TRBD1. Trimming at V came to 4 bases and at J to 2 bases, leaving 9 bases not matched to a gene. The CDR3 has 16 residues. Germline-derived CDR1 and CDR2 are SQVTM and ANQGSEA.